The clone carrying this T cell receptor (beta chain) was counted many times. The antigen is unknown. The source of the sample is a study of CD8 T cells in ankylosing spondylitis. Quantitative 5'-RACE with molecular barcodes generated TCR beta libraries. TCRdb reprocessed the 5' RACE reads via MiXCR and lists one record per CDR3 protein. The sample gives about 220,000 distinct CDR3 sequences, about 7.3% of which show up once; 13% to 15% is in the top ten. Whole-study results and caveats: Some motif variants were previously reported in reactive arthritis synovial fluid and blood. With a CD8+ phenotype, disease-linked clones were relatively rare in peripheral blood. Ankylosing spondylitis blood appeared to be characterized by a TCR beta motif of eight highly homologous variants.

Sequencing was performed on blood, either unsorted or a sorted T cell fraction (not recorded which). The receptor was isolated from a male donor with ankylosing spondylitis.

CDR3 amino acids: CASSQRTDSSYNEQFF. The CDR3 DNA reads as TGCGCCAGCAGCCAGCGGACTGATAGCTCCTACAATGAGCAGTTCTTC. This chain uses TRBV4-1 with TRBJ2-1; tentatively, D is TRBD2 (5 bases). V lost 3 bases, J lost 0 bases, and 12 bases lay in between. CDR3 length: 16 amino acids. Per the germline V gene, CDR1 is MGHRA and CDR2 is YSYEKL.